This TCR beta chain was documented in a study of blood T cells in healthy people across ages. General observations from the study: Age showed a roughly linear inverse relationship with TCR beta diversity per million T cells.

Germline lookup yields CDR1 GTSNPN and CDR2 SVGIG (reference sequence). The V end lost 2 bases, the J end lost 6 bases, and 16 bases lay between the germline ends. This CDR3 comprises 15 residues. Comment on this clonotype: The antigen remains unidentified.

Staff drew roughly 10 milliliters of peripheral blood from each donor. A sample-barcoded 5' primer and a J-beta primer mix were used in a second PCR of about 7 to 12 cycles. TCRdb reprocessed the 5' RACE reads via MiXCR and lists one record per CDR3 protein. The sample lists some 850,000 distinct CDR3 sequences; roughly 24% were seen once. These same data were also listed under a study on T cells of mothers and their children.

The sequenced material came from blood. The sequence was obtained from a boy under 18 in good health. The chain has TRBV30 and TRBJ1-4, with no clear D. CDR3 loop: CAWSTRTVADEKLFF. In DNA form, the CDR3 reads TGTGCCTGGAGTACAAGGACGGTGGCGGATGAAAAACTGTTTTTT. The entire variable domain, with the rest obtained from reference TRBV30 and TRBJ1-4, is as follows: SQTIHQWPATLVQPVGSPLSLECTVEGTSNPNLYWYRQAAGRGLQLLFYSVGIGQISSEVPQNLSASRPQDRQFILSSKKLLLSDSGFYLCAWSTRTVADEKLFFGSGTQLSVL.